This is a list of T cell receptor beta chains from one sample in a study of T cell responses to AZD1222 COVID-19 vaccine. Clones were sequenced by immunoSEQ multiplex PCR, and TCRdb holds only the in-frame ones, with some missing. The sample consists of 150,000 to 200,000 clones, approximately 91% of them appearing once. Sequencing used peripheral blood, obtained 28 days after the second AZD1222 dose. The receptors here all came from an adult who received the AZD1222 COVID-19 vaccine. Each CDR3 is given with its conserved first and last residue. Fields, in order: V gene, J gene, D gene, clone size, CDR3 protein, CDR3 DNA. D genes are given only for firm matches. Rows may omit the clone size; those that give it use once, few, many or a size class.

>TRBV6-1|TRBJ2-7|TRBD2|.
CASSDSSGSPREQYF
TGTGCCAGCAGTGATTCCAGCGGGAGTCCTCGGGAGCAGTACTTC
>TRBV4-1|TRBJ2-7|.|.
CASSQATGGGEQYF
TGCGCCAGCAGCCAAGCCACAGGGGGAGGGGAGCAGTACTTC
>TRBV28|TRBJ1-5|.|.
CASRAYRITGRQPQHF
TGTGCCAGCAGAGCCTACCGAATTACAGGGCGCCAGCCCCAGCATTTT
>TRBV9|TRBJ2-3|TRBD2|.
CASSVAAGGSGLDTQYF
TGTGCCAGCAGCGTAGCGGCGGGAGGAAGCGGGCTGGATACGCAGTATTTT
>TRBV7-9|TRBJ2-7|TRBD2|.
CASSLGGAAGYEQYF
TGTGCCAGCAGCTTGGGAGGGGCCGCGGGCTACGAGCAGTACTTC
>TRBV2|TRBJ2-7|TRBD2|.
CASMEGGSYEQYF
TGTGCCAGCATGGAGGGAGGGTCCTACGAGCAGTACTTC
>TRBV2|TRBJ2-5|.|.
CASSWTAQETQYF
TGTGCCAGCAGTTGGACAGCTCAAGAGACCCAGTACTTC
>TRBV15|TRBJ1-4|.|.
CATSRGVGSTNEKLFF
TGTGCCACCAGCAGAGGAGTCGGGTCAACTAATGAAAAACTGTTTTTT
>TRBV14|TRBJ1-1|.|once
CASSPWAWNTEAFF
TGTGCCAGCAGCCCTTGGGCGTGGAACACTGAAGCTTTCTTT
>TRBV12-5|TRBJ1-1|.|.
CASGFAGMNTEAFF
TGTGCTAGTGGTTTCGCAGGGATGAACACTGAAGCTTTCTTT
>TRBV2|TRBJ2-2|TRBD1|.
CASSPGTGAHTGELFF
TGTGCCAGCAGTCCAGGGACAGGGGCGCACACCGGGGAGCTGTTTTTT
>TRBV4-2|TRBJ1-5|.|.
CASSPEVDQPQHF
TGTGCCAGCAGCCCAGAGGTCGATCAGCCCCAGCATTTT
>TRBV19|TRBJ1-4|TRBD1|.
CASTQGGEKLFF
TGTGCCAGTACGCAGGGGGGTGAAAAACTGTTTTTT
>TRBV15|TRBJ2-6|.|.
CATSRGTGSGANVLTF
TGTGCCACCAGCAGAGGAACAGGGTCTGGGGCCAACGTCCTGACTTTC
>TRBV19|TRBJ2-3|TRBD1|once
CASGAQGGRTDTQYF
TGTGCCAGTGGGGCACAGGGGGGCCGCACAGATACGCAGTATTTT
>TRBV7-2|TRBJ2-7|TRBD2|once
CASSLDETVSGFYYEQYF
TGTGCCAGCAGCTTAGACGAAACCGTTAGCGGGTTCTACTACGAGCAGTACTTC
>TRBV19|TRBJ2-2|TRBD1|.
CASSTGQGVAGELFF
TGTGCCAGTAGTACCGGACAGGGGGTCGCCGGGGAGCTGTTTTTT
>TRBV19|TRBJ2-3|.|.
CASSRRYTDTQYF
TGTGCCAGTAGTCGTCGGTATACAGATACGCAGTATTTT
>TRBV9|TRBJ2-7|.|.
CASSVVPGSGEQYF
TGTGCCAGCAGCGTAGTCCCAGGGTCGGGGGAGCAGTACTTC
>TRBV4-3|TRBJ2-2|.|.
CASSQEGTFTGELFF
TGCGCCAGCAGCCAAGAGGGGACATTCACCGGGGAGCTGTTTTTT
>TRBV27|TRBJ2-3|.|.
CASTDDWGTDTQYF
TGTGCCAGCACTGATGACTGGGGCACAGATACGCAGTATTTT
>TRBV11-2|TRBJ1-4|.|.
CASSSRWDEKLFF
TGTGCCAGCAGCTCCCGGTGGGATGAAAAACTGTTTTTT
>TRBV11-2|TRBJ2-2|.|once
CASSFTGTNTGELFF
TGTGCCAGCAGCTTTACAGGGACGAACACCGGGGAGCTGTTTTTT
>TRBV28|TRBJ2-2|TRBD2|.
CASSPTSSIFTGELFF
TGTGCCAGCAGTCCGACTAGCTCCATATTCACCGGGGAGCTGTTTTTT
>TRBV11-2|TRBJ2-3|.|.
CASSLTLGGGDVPQYF
TGTGCCAGCAGCTTAACCCTAGGCGGGGGCGATGTTCCGCAGTATTTT
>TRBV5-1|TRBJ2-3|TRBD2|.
CASSPGLAGGGPDTQYF
TGCGCCAGCAGCCCCGGACTAGCGGGAGGGGGGCCAGATACGCAGTATTTT
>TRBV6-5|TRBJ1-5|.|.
CASSLELNSNQPQHF
TGTGCCAGCAGTTTGGAGCTTAATAGCAATCAGCCCCAGCATTTT
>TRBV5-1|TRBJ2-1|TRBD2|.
CASSLARAGDEQFF
TGCGCCAGCAGCTTGGCGCGGGCGGGGGATGAGCAGTTCTTC
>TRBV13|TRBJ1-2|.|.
CASSLGRGGYGYTF
TGTGCCAGCAGCTTGGGCAGGGGAGGGTATGGCTACACCTTC
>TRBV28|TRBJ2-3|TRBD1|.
CASSEGQGVADTQYF
TGTGCCAGCAGTGAAGGACAGGGGGTAGCCGATACGCAGTATTTT
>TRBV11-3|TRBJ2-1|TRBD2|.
CASSARGGRSYNEQFF
TGTGCCAGCAGCGCCCGGGGGGGCAGGTCCTACAATGAGCAGTTCTTC
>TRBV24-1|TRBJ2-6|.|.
CATSDSGTGANVLTF
TGTGCCACCAGTGATTCAGGGACTGGGGCCAACGTCCTGACTTTC
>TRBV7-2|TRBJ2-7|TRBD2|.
CASSLVGGTSSHEQYF
TGTGCCAGCAGCTTAGTCGGGGGGACTAGCTCCCACGAGCAGTACTTC
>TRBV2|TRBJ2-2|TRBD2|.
CASTRTSGGTGELFF
TGTGCCAGTACCCGGACTAGCGGTGGCACCGGGGAGCTGTTTTTT
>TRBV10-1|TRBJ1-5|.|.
CASRGMPLYSNQPQHF
TGCGCCAGCCGAGGGATGCCCCTCTATAGCAATCAGCCCCAGCATTTT
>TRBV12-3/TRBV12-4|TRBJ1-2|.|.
CASSLEGVNYTF
TGTGCCAGCAGTTTAGAGGGGGTGAACTACACCTTC
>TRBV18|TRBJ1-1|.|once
CASSPRDWDTEAFF
TGTGCCAGCTCACCCCGGGACTGGGACACTGAAGCTTTCTTT
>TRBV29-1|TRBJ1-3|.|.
CSVAWGVGTSGNTIYF
TGCAGCGTCGCCTGGGGGGTTGGGACATCTGGAAACACCATATATTTT
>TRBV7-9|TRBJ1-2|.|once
CASSLEGANYGYTF
TGTGCCAGCAGCTTGGAGGGTGCTAACTATGGCTACACCTTC
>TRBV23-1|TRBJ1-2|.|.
CASSQPGCGYTF
TGCGCCAGCAGTCAGCCAGGGTGCGGCTACACCTTC
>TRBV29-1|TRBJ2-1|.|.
CSVELVGQEYNEQFF
TGCAGCGTTGAACTGGTGGGGCAGGAATACAATGAGCAGTTCTTC
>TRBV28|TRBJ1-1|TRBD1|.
CASSSPGGPNTEAFF
TGTGCCAGCAGTTCCCCAGGGGGCCCGAACACTGAAGCTTTCTTT
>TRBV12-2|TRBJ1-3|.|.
CASRLALGGSTGNTIYF
TGTGCAAGTCGCTTAGCGCTCGGGGGTTCTACTGGAAACACCATATATTTT
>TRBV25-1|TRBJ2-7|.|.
CASTKVGLEQYF
TGTGCCAGCACTAAGGTCGGGTTAGAGCAGTACTTC
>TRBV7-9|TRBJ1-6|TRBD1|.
CASSKTDRVNSPLHF
TGTGCCAGCAGTAAGACAGACAGGGTAAATTCACCCCTCCACTTT
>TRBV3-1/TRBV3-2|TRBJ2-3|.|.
CASSQDFRDTQYF
TGTGCCAGCAGCCAAGATTTCCGAGATACGCAGTATTTT
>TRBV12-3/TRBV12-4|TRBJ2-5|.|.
CASRDRETQYF
TGTGCCAGCAGGGACCGGGAGACCCAGTACTTC
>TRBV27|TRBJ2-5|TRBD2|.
CASSLSPGGAGETQYF
TGTGCCAGCAGTTTGTCACCGGGGGGGGCGGGAGAGACCCAGTACTTC
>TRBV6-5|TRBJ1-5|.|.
CASSYSTGGPQHF
TGTGCCAGCAGTTACTCGACCGGGGGGCCCCAGCATTTT
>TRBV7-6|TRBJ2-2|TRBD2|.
CASSLEVRGGPGELFF
TGTGCCAGCAGCTTAGAGGTGCGCGGGGGGCCCGGGGAGCTGTTTTTT
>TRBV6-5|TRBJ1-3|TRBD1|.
CASSGGTGGNTIYF
TGTGCCAGCAGCGGGGGGACAGGCGGAAACACCATATATTTT
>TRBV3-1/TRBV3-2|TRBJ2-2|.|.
CASSQVGIGELFF
TGTGCCAGCAGCCAAGTGGGGATCGGGGAGCTGTTTTTT
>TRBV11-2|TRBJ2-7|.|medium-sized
CASRYDAYEQYF
TGTGCCAGCAGATACGATGCCTACGAGCAGTACTTC
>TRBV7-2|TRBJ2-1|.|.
CASSLGPGPNEQFF
TGTGCCAGCAGCTTAGGGCCGGGGCCTAATGAGCAGTTCTTC
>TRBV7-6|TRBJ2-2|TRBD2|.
CASSHTKPRSSGGAAGELFF
TGTGCCAGCAGCCACACCAAACCCCGGTCTAGCGGGGGGGCGGCCGGGGAGCTGTTTTTT
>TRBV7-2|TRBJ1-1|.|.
CASSPGISNEAFF
TGTGCCAGCAGCCCAGGGATCAGCAATGAAGCTTTCTTT
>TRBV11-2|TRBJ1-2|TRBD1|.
CASSAGGGVRGYTF
TGTGCCAGCAGCGCAGGGGGAGGGGTTAGGGGCTACACCTTC
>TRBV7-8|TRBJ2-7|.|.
CASSLGYGSYEQYF
TGTGCCAGCAGCTTAGGTTACGGATCCTACGAGCAGTACTTC
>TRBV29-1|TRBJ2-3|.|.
CSVEGGTSSTDTQYF
TGCAGCGTTGAAGGGGGGACGTCTAGCACAGATACGCAGTATTTT
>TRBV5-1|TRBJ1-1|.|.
CASSLVAGKRNTEAFF
TGCGCCAGCAGCTTGGTAGCAGGCAAGAGGAACACTGAAGCTTTCTTT